This T cell receptor (beta chain) was captured by sequencing in a study of T cells in Graves' hyperthyroidism and ophthalmopathy (dated by TCRdb to about 2019). Background on the whole study: Peripheral blood was collected at initial diagnosis, before any treatment. An independent validation cohort of 18 to 20 hyperthyroidism patients and roughly 16 patients who later progressed to ophthalmopathy tested prospective prediction of ophthalmopathy. Once sampling was done, hyperthyroidism patients were given methimazole at a starting dose of 30 mg daily, whereas ophthalmopathy patients were given high-dose intravenous methylprednisolone. A discovery cohort of about a hundred patients, fewer than 50 with Graves' ophthalmopathy and under 60 with stable Graves' hyperthyroidism, was used to find distinguishing TCR V-J signatures. The paper describes TCR Vbeta CDR3 sequencing of 140 or so peripheral blood samples, made up of under 50 ophthalmopathy patients, roughly 80 hyperthyroidism patients and around 17 progressor patients. Thyroid tissue and blood T-cell repertoires from about 6 Graves' hyperthyroidism patients were also compared in the study. The 80 to 100 discovery patients were randomly divided into training and test sets at a 7:3 ratio.

V is reduced by 5 bases and J by 7 bases, leaving a spacing of 14 bases between them. Counted from cysteine to phenylalanine, this CDR3 has 14 amino acids. The CDR3 DNA has 42 bases and is translated from base 1. From a lookup of the germline V gene (reference sequence), CDR1 and CDR2 are SEHNR and FQNEAQ. Amplification of TCR beta CDR3 regions was carried out from RNA transcripts. The TCR CDR3 was subjected to a first round of RT-PCR using the HTBI primer set and the Qiagen OneStep RT-PCR kit. Libraries were constructed in a second round of multiplex PCR, after which size selection and purification were performed. The libraries were sequenced on an Illumina HiSeq2000 using paired-end 100 bp reads. On the study's bioinformatics: Raw data were processed with SOAPnuke, discarding reads with adapters, uncalled bases, mean Phred below 15, or no exact constant-primer or identifier match. High-quality paired reads were merged using COPE v1.2.5, and each unique nucleotide sequence was defined as a clonotype. Clonotypes were aligned to IMGT TRBV, TRBD and TRBJ reference segments using MiTCR v1.1. Analysis was restricted to V-J combinations with a frequency above 0.0001, which covered about 99% of repertoires. The TCS score was defined as F50 (clonal expansion) divided by E x V (chaos), with BLOSUM62-based TCRdist calculated between CDR3 peptides within each V-J. Welch's t-statistics and random forest reduced roughly 540 V-J features to 13, which were used in a naive Bayes classifier (R e1071). TCRdb reworked the public reads: Q25 trimming with fastp, MiXCR clone assembly, productive beta chains retained. Entries are consolidated by CDR3 protein sequence, retaining the most common genes and DNA. What appears here as the V and J calls and clone size reflects TCRdb's work, not the paper's. The sample has under 450,000 distinct CDR3 sequences on record, about 18% of them singletons. The ten largest make up approximately 35% of the sample.

Hyperthyroidism patients were aged 18 to 65 years and newly diagnosed, with disease duration of less than 2 months. Patients with uncontrolled infections, other autoimmune diseases, pregnancy or lactation were excluded. Diagnoses were based on clinical symptoms, serum thyroxine and TRAb, thyroid ultrasound and orbital computed tomography. For progressor patients, blood was drawn at the first diagnosis of hyperthyroidism, before any ophthalmopathy symptoms had appeared. PBMCs were isolated from around 10 ml of fresh peripheral blood by Ficoll-Paque density gradient centrifugation. Progressor patients were initially diagnosed with Graves' hyperthyroidism and developed ophthalmopathy during follow-up. Total RNA was extracted with Trizol reagent, and quality was checked on an Agilent 2100 Bioanalyzer. The research as a whole found: During validation, the model predicted progression to ophthalmopathy a median of approximately 7 months ahead of onset, with 70.59% sensitivity and less than 85% specificity. Blood samples also contained most of the expanded thyroid clonotypes (frequency above 0.001), which suggests that blood repertoires may reflect thyroid immune responses. Ophthalmopathy was separated from stable hyperthyroidism by a 13 V-J signature model, with around 90% sensitivity and around 81% specificity obtained in cross-validation and 80%/75% obtained in testing. Sample size was not statistically predetermined, and blinding of investigators to group allocation was not performed.

This clonotype was detected ten times or more. Its antigen remains unidentified. Base qualities were left out, and no much larger clone turns up one base away. The source material was blood. This TCR was recovered from a woman aged 25-40 years with Graves' hyperthyroidism that later progressed to Graves' ophthalmopathy. The chain was built from TRBV7-9 and TRBJ1-4, with a tentative D gene TRBD1 over 6 matching bases. The CDR3 protein: CASSEGGSGEKLFF. In nucleotide form, the sequence is TGTGCCAGCAGCGAGGGGGGAAGCGGTGAAAAACTGTTTTTT.